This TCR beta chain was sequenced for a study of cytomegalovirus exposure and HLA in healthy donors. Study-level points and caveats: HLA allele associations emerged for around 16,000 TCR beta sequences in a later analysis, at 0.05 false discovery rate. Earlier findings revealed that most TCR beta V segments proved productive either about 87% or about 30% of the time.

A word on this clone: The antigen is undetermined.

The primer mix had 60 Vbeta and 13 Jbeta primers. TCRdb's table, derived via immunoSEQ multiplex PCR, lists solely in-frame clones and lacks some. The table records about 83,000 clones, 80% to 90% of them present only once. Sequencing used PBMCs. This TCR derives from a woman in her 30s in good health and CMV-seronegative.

CDR3 bases: TGCAGCGTGGGACAGAGCATGAACACTGAAGCTTTCTTT. Protein product: CSVGQSMNTEAFF. The chain employs TRBV29-1 and TRBJ1-1; 7 bases line up with TRBD1. V was clipped by 6 bases and J by 0 bases; unmatched bases: 4. Per germline, CDR1 SQVTM and CDR2 ANQGSEA. The CDR3 is 13 amino acids.